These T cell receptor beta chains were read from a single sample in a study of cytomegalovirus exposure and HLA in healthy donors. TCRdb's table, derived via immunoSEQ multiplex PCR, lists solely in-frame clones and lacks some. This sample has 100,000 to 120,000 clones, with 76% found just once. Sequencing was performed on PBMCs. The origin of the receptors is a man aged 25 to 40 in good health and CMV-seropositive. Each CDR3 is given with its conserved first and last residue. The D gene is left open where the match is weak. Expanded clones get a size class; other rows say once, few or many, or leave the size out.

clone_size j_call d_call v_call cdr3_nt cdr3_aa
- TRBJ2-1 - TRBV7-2 TGTGCCAGCAGCTTTCAGGGAAACAATGAGCAGTTCTTC CASSFQGNNEQFF
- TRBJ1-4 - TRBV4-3 TGCGCCAGCAGCCAAGAAGTGGGCTACGTAACTGAAAAACTGTTTTTT CASSQEVGYVTEKLFF
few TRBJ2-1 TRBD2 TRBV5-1 TGCGCCAGCAGCTTGGGACTAGCGGGGGTTGACAATGAGCAGTTCTTC CASSLGLAGVDNEQFF
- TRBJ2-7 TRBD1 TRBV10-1 TGCGCCAGCAGAACAGGGGACCCCTACGAGCAGTACTTC CASRTGDPYEQYF
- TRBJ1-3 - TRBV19 TGTGCCAGTAGCCCCCCGGGGGCTGGAAACACCATATATTTT CASSPPGAGNTIYF
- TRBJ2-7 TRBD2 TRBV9 TGTGCCAGCAGCGAGGGGACTAGCGGGGAATACGAGCAGTACTTC CASSEGTSGEYEQYF
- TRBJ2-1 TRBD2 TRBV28 TGTGCCAGCGCAAGCGGGGGGTCCTACAATGAGCAGTTCTTC CASASGGSYNEQFF
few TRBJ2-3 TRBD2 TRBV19 TGTGCCAGTAGTCCTGGACTAGGGCTAAGTACAGATACGCAGTATTTT CASSPGLGLSTDTQYF
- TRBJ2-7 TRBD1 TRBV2 TGTGCCAGCAACCGGGACAGGGACTACGAGCAGTACTTC CASNRDRDYEQYF
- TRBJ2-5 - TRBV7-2 TGTGCCAGCAGCCCCCACCCCCAGGTTGCAGAGACCCAGTACTTC CASSPHPQVAETQYF
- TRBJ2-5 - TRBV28 TGTGCCAGCAGTTTTGGGCAGGCGGAGACCCAGTACTTC CASSFGQAETQYF
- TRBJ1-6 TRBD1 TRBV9 TGTGCCAGCAGCGGAAACAGGGGAGTGGAGAATTCACCCCTCCACTTT CASSGNRGVENSPLHF
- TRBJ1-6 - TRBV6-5 TGTGCCAGCAGTTTGGGGGCCCTTAATTCACCCCTCCACTTT CASSLGALNSPLHF
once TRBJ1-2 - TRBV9 TGTGCCAGCAGCGGTAACAGGGTAAATGGCTACACCTTC CASSGNRVNGYTF
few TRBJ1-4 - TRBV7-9 TGTGCCAGCAGCTTAAACCGGGGTGCTAATGAAAAACTGTTTTTT CASSLNRGANEKLFF
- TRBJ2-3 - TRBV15 TGTGCCACCAGCAGAGAGGAACAGGGAGATACGCAGTATTTT CATSREEQGDTQYF
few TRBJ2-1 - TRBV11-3 TGTGCCAGCAGCCCGACTACCAATTACAATGAGCGGTTCTTC CASSPTTNYNERFF
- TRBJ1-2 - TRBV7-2 TGTGCCAGCAGCTTCATGGGGACACGGGGCTACACCTTC CASSFMGTRGYTF
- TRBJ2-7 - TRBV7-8 TGTGCCAGCAGCCCCACGGGACTCGTAAGGAACGAGCAGTACTTC CASSPTGLVRNEQYF
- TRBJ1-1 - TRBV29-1 TGCAGCGTCTCAATTACAGTGAACACTGAAGCTTTCTTT CSVSITVNTEAFF
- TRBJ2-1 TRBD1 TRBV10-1 TGCGCCAGCAGTCCTGCAGGGGGCAGCGATGAGCAGTTCTTC CASSPAGGSDEQFF
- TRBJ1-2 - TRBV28 TGTGCCAGCAGTCGTCCTGAGGGACTTTATGGCTACACCTTC CASSRPEGLYGYTF
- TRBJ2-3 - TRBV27 TGTGCCAGCAGTTTATGGGGGGGGCGGGTAGATACGCAGTATTTT CASSLWGGRVDTQYF
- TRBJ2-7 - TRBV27 TGTGCCCGTAGGGGCGACTCCTACGAGCAGTACTTC CARRGDSYEQYF
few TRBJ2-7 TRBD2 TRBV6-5 TGTGCCAGCAGTTACATGGCGGGGGGGGCCGTCGAGCAGTACTTC CASSYMAGGAVEQYF
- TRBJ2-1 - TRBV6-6 TGTGCCAGCAGTTACTCGACGGGGGCCTACAATGAGCAGTTCTTC CASSYSTGAYNEQFF
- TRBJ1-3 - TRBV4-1 TGCGCCAGCAGCCTCGGAGGGAACGTAGGGAACACCATATATTTT CASSLGGNVGNTIYF
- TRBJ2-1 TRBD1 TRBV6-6 TGTGCCAGCAGTTCGGGCCAGACTTGGACAGGGTTCTTC CASSSGQTWTGFF
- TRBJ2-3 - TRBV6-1 TGTGCCAGCAGTGAAGCCTACACAGATACGCAGTATTTT CASSEAYTDTQYF
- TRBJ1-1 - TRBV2 TGTGCCAGCCGGGACACTGAAGCTTTCTTT CASRDTEAFF
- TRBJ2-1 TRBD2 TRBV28 TGTGCCAGCCAAAGCGGGGGGGCAGGCTACAATGAGCAGTTCTTC CASQSGGAGYNEQFF
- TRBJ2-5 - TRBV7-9 TGTGCCAGCAGCTTGGGGACACTTTGGGAGACCCAGTACTTC CASSLGTLWETQYF
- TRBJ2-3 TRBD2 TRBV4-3 TGCGCCAGCAGCCAAGAGCCCTCTAGCGGGGGGGCAGATACGCAGTATTTT CASSQEPSSGGADTQYF
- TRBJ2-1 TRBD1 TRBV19 TGTGCCAGTAGTACTACCGGGACAGGGGGGTATGAGCAGTTCTTC CASSTTGTGGYEQFF
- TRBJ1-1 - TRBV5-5 TGTGCCAGCAGCTTAACAACGGGGGACACTGAAGCTTTCTTT CASSLTTGDTEAFF
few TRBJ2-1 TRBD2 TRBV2 TGTGCCAGCAGTGTGGGCGGGGGGGTAGGTGAGCAGTTCTTC CASSVGGGVGEQFF
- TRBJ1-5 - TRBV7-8 TGTGCCAGTTCCACAGGGTTCAATCAGCCCCAGCATTTT CASSTGFNQPQHF
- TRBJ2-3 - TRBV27 TGTGCCAGCAGTTTAAACAGGGCCACAGATACGCAGTATTTT CASSLNRATDTQYF
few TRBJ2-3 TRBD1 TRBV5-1 TGCGCCAGCACGGGACAGCCTTGGGATACGCAGTATTTT CASTGQPWDTQYF
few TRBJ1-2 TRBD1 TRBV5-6 TGTGCCAGCAGCCCCTACTTCAGGGGGCGAAGGTTCGACTACACCTTC CASSPYFRGRRFDYTF
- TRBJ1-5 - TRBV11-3 TGTGCCAGCAGCTTAGGGGCCAGGGCCATCGGGCCCCAGCATTTT CASSLGARAIGPQHF
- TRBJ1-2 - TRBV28 TGTGCCAGCAGTGGGGCCGCGGGCTACACCTTC CASSGAAGYTF
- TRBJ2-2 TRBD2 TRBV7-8 TGTGCCAGCGGGGCTAGCGGGGGCACCACCGGGGAGCTGTTTTTT CASGASGGTTGELFF
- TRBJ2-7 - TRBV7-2 TGTGCCAGCAGCTATCGAATAGCCTACGAGCAGTACTTC CASSYRIAYEQYF
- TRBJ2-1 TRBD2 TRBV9 TGTGCCAGCAGCACTCGGGGGGGCGCCAACGGGGACAATGAGCAGTTCTTC CASSTRGGANGDNEQFF
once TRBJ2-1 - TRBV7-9 TGTGCCAGCAGCTTAGTGTGGGGGTTGAAGGGGGTCTACAATGAGCAGTTCTTC CASSLVWGLKGVYNEQFF